The rows below give T cell receptor beta chains drawn from one sample of a study of T cells in Graves' hyperthyroidism and ophthalmopathy. TCRdb independently ran MiXCR on the multiplex PCR reads; one entry per CDR3 protein. The sample contains hundreds of thousands of distinct CDR3 sequences, just under 20% of which appear only once. The specimen was blood. The source is a man in his forties with Graves' ophthalmopathy. The CDR3 runs from the conserved cysteine through the conserved F or W. Each record gives: D gene, clone size, V gene, J gene, CDR3 protein, CDR3 DNA. D genes are given only for firm matches. The listing skips clone size in some rows; elsewhere it reads once, few, many or a size class.

NA	NA	TRBV18	TRBJ2-7	CASSPLPGGREEQGEQYF	TGTGCCAGCTCACCACTGCCGGGCGGGCGGGAAGAACAGGGCGAGCAGTACTTC
NA	once	TRBV6-2/TRBV6-3	TRBJ2-5	CASSYSLASQETQYF	TGTGCCAGCAGTTACTCTCTGGCTTCTCAAGAGACCCAGTACTTC
NA	few	TRBV27	TRBJ1-4	CASSFAPAGEEKLFF	TGTGCCAGCAGTTTCGCACCGGCGGGTGAAGAAAAACTGTTTTTT
NA	few	TRBV6-5	TRBJ1-5	CASSYRAGGNQPQHF	TGTGCCAGCAGTTACCGAGCGGGAGGCAATCAGCCCCAGCATTTT
TRBD2	few	TRBV18	TRBJ2-7	CASSPAGLVKDEQYF	TGTGCCAGCTCACCAGCGGGACTAGTAAAGGACGAGCAGTACTTC
TRBD2	NA	TRBV28	TRBJ2-1	CASTLAGVYNEQFF	TGTGCCAGCACTCTAGCGGGAGTGTACAATGAGCAGTTCTTC
NA	once	TRBV5-4	TRBJ2-3	CASSLETRSSTDTQYF	TGTGCCAGCAGCTTAGAGACTAGATCTAGCACAGATACGCAGTATTTT
NA	few	TRBV28	TRBJ2-2	CASSFGAGELFF	TGTGCCAGCAGTTTTGGGGCCGGGGAGCTGTTTTTT
TRBD1	few	TRBV2	TRBJ2-1	CASKTRTGYNEQFF	TGTGCCAGCAAAACAAGGACAGGTTACAATGAGCAGTTCTTC
NA	NA	TRBV6-1	TRBJ2-1	CASSQGIPGQQFF	TGTGCCAGCAGCCAAGGAATACCGGGACAGCAGTTCTTC
NA	many	TRBV30	TRBJ2-7	CAWRNWGETYEQYF	TGTGCCTGGAGAAATTGGGGGGAGACCTACGAGCAGTACTTC
NA	once	TRBV20-1	TRBJ2-2	CSARDGQGPSTGELFF	TGCAGTGCTAGAGATGGTCAGGGGCCTTCCACCGGGGAGCTGTTTTTT
NA	NA	TRBV9	TRBJ2-3	CASSVRHSTDTQYF	TGTGCCAGCAGCGTAAGACATAGCACAGATACGCAGTATTTT
TRBD1	many	TRBV11-2	TRBJ2-7	CASSLDRRTGTSYEQYF	TGTGCCAGCAGCTTAGATCGGAGGACAGGCACATCCTACGAGCAGTACTTC
NA	NA	TRBV5-1	TRBJ1-2	CASSLPKTGHYGYTF	TGCGCCAGCAGCTTGCCGAAGACAGGACACTATGGCTACACCTTC
TRBD2	few	TRBV5-1	TRBJ2-7	CASSLAGRGGSPYEQYF	TGCGCCAGCAGCTTGGCCGGTCGGGGGGGGTCCCCCTACGAGCAGTACTTC
TRBD1	many	TRBV10-3	TRBJ1-1	CAIRDRVLNTEAFF	TGTGCCATCAGGGACAGGGTTTTGAACACTGAAGCTTTCTTT
NA	NA	TRBV27	TRBJ1-6	CASSFGGVNSPLHF	TGTGCCAGCAGTTTCGGGGGCGTAAATTCACCCCTCCACTTT